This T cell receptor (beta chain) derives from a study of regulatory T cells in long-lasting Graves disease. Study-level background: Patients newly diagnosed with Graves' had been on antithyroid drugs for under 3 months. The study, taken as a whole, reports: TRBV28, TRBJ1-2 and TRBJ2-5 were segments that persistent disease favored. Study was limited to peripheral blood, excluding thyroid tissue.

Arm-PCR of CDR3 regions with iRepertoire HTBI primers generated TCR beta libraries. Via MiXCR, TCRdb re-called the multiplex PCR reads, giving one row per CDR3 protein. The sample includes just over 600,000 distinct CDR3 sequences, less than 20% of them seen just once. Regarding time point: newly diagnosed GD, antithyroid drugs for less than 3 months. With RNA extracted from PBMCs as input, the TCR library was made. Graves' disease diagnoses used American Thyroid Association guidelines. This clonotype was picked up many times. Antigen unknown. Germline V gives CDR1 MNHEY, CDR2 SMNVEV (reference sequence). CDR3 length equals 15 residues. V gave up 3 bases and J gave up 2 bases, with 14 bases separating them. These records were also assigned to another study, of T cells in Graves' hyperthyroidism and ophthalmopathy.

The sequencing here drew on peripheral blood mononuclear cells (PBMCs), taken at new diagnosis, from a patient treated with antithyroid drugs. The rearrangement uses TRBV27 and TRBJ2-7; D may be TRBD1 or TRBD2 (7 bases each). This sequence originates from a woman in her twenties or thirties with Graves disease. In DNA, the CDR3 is TGTGCCAGCAGTTTGGGAGGGGACAGTCCCTACGAGCAGTACTTC. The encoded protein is CASSLGGDSPYEQYF.